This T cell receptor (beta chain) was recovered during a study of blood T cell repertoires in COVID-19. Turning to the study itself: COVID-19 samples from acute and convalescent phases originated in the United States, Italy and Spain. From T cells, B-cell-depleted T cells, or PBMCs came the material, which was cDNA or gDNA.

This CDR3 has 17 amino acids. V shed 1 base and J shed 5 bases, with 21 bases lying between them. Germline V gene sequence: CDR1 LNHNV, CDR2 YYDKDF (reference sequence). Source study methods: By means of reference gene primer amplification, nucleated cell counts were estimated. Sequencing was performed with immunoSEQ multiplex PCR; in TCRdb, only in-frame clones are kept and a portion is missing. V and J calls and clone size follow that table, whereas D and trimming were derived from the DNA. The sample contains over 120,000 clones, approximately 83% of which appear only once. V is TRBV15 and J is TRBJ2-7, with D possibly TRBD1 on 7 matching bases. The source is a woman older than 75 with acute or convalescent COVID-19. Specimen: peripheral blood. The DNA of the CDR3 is TGTGCCACCAGCAGAGTTGTCTGGGGGGACAGTTTAAACGAGCAGTACTTC. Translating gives CATSRVVWGDSLNEQYF.